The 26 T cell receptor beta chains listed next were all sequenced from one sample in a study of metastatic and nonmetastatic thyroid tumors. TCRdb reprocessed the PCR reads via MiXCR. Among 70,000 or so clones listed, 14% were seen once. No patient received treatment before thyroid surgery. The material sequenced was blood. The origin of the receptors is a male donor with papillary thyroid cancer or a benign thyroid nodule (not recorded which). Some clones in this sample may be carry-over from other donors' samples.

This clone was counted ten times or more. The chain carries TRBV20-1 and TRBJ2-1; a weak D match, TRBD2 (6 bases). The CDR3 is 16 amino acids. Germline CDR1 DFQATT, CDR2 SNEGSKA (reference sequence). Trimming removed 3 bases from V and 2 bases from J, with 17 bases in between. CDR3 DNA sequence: TGCAGTGCTAGGGGCGGGACGGGGAAGCCCTACAATGAGCAGTTCTTC. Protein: CSARGGTGKPYNEQFF.

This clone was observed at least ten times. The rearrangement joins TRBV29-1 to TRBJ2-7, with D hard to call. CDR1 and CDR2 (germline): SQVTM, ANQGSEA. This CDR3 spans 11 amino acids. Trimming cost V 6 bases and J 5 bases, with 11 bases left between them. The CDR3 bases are TGCAGCGTGGGGAAGGTACACGAGCAGTACTTC. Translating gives CSVGKVHEQYF.

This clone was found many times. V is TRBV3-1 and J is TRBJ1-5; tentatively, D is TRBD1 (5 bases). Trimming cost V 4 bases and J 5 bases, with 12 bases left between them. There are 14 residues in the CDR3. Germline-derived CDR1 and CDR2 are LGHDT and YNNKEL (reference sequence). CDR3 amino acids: CASSLGTTHQPQHF. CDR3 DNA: TGTGCCAGCAGCCTGGGGACTACGCATCAGCCCCAGCATTTT.

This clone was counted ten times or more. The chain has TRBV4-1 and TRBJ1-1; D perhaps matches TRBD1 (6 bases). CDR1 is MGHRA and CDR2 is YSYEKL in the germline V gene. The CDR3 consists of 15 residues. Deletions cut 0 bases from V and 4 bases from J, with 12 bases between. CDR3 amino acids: CASSQEARGVTEAFF. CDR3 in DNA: TGCGCCAGCAGCCAAGAAGCCAGGGGTGTCACTGAAGCTTTCTTT.

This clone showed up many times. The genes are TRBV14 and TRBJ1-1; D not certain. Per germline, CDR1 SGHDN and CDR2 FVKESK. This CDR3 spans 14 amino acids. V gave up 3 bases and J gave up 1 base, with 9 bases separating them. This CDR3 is CASSQTLWNTEAFF. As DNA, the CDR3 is TGTGCCAGCAGCCAGACACTTTGGAACACTGAAGCTTTCTTT.

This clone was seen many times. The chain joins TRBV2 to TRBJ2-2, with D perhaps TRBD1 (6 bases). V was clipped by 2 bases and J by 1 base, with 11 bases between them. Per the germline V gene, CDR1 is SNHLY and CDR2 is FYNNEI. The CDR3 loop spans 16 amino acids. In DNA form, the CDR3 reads TGTGCCAGCAGTGAACAGGGGTCGAGGAACACCGGGGAGCTGTTTTTT. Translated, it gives CASSEQGSRNTGELFF.

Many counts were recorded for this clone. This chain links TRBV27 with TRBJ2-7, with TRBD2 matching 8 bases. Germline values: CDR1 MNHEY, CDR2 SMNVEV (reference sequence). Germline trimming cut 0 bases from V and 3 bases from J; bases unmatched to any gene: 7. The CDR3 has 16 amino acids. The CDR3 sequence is CASSLSASGPVYEQYV. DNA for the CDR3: TGTGCCAGCAGTTTATCGGCTAGCGGGCCCGTCTACGAGCAGTACGTC.

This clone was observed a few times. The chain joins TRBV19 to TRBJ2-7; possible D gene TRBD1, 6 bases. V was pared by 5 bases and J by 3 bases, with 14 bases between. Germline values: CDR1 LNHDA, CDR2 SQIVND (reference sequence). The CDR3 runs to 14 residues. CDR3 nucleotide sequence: TGTGCCAGTAGTCCCCAGGGGACGAGCTACGAGCAGTACTTC. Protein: CASSPQGTSYEQYF.

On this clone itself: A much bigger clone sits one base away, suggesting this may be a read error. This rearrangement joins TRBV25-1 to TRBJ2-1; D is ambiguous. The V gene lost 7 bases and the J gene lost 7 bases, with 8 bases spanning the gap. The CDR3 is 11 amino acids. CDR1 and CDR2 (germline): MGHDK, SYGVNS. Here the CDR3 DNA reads TGTGCCAGCATGAAGCTTAATGAGCAGTTCTTC. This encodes CASMKLNEQFF.

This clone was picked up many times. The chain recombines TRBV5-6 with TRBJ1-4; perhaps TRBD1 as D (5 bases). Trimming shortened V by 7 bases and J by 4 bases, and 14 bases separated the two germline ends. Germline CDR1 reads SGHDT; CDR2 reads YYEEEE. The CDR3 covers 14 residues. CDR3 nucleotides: TGTGCCAGCTCCCATGGGGCCCTTAATGAAAAACTGTTTTTT. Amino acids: CASSHGALNEKLFF.

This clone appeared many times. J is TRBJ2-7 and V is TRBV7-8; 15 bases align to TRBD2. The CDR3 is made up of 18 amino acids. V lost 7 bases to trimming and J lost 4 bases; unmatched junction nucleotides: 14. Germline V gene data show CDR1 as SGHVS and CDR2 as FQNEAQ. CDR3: CASIRGRGLAGGRYEQYF. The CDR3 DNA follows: TGTGCCAGCATTAGAGGGAGGGGACTAGCGGGAGGTAGATACGAGCAGTACTTC. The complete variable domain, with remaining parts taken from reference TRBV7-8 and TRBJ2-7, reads GAGVSQSPRYKVAKRGQDVALRCDPISGHVSLFWYQQALGQGPEFLTYFQNEAQLDKSGLPSDRFFAERPEGSVSTLKIQRTQQEDSAVYLCASIRGRGLAGGRYEQYFGPGTRLTVT.

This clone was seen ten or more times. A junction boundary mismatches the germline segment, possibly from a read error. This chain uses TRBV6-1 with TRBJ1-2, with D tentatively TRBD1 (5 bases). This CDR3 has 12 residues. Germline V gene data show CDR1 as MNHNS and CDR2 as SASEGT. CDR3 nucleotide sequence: TGTGCCAGCAGCCGGGGGAACTATGGCAACACCTTC. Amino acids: CASSRGNYGNTF.

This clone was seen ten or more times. Here the CDR3 reads CASSFNLGSEQYF. As DNA, the CDR3 is TGCGCCAGCAGCTTCAACCTCGGGAGCGAGCAGTACTTC. The chain employs TRBV5-1 and TRBJ2-7, with D tentatively TRBD2 (6 bases). This CDR3 region has 13 residues. V shed 2 bases and J shed 6 bases, with 12 bases lying between them. Germline V gene lookup returns CDR1 SGHRS and CDR2 YFSETQ.

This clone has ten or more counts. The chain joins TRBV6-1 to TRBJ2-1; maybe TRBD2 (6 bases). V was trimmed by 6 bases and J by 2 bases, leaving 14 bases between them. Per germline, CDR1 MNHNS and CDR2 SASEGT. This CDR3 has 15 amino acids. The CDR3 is CASSLRGSTYNEQFF. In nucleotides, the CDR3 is TGTGCCAGCAGCCTCCGGGGGAGCACCTACAATGAGCAGTTCTTC.

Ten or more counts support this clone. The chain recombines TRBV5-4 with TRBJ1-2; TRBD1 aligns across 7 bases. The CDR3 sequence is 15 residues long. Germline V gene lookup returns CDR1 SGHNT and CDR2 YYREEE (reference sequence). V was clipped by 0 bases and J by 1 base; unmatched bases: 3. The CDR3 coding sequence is TGTGCCAGCAGCTTGGAACAGGGGTATAACTATGGCTACACCTTC. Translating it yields CASSLEQGYNYGYTF.

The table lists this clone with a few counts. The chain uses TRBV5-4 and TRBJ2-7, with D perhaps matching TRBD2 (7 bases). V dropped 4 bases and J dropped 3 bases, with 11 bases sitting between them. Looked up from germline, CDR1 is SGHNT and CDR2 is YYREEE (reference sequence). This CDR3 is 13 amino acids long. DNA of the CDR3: TGTGCCAGCAGCGGGGGGGCTGGCTACGAGCAGTACGTC. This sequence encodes CASSGGAGYEQYV.

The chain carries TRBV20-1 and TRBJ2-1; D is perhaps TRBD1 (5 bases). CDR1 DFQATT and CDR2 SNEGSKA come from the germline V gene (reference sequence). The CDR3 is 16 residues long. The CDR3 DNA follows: TGCACCGCTTGGGGCCGTTACCCAACCAGACACAATGAGCAGTTCTTC. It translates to CTAWGRYPTRHNEQFF.

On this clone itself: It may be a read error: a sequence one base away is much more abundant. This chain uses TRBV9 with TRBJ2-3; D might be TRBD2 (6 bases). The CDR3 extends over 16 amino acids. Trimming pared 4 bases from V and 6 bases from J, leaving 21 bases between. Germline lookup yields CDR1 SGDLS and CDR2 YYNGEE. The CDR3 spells CASSLEAGPHPDTQYF. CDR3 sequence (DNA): TGTGCCAGCAGCTTAGAGGCGGGGCCCCACCCGGATACGCAGTATTTT.

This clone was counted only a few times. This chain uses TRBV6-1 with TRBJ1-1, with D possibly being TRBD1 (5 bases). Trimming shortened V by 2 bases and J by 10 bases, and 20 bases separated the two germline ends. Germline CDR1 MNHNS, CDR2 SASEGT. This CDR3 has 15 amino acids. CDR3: CASSESLPRSGGAFF. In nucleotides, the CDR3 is TGTGCCAGCAGTGAATCCCTTCCTCGGTCGGGGGGAGCTTTCTTT.

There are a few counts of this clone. The CDR3 nucleotides read TGTGCCACCCTTGCGACTATCGGGAGTTTTTACGATGAGCAGTTCTTC. The encoded protein is CATLATIGSFYDEQFF. The chain carries TRBV2 and TRBJ2-1; tentative D call: TRBD2 (6 bases). CDR3 length: 16 residues. The germline gives CDR1 SNHLY, CDR2 FYNNEI. V was clipped by 10 bases and J by 8 bases, with 27 bases between them.

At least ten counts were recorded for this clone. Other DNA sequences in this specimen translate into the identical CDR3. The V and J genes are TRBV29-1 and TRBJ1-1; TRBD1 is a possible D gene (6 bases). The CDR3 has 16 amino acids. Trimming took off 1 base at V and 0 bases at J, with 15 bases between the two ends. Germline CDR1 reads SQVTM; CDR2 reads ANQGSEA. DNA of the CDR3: TGCAGCGTTGAAGCTCTTAGGGGGGCCATGAACACTGAAGCTTTCTTT. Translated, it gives CSVEALRGAMNTEAFF.

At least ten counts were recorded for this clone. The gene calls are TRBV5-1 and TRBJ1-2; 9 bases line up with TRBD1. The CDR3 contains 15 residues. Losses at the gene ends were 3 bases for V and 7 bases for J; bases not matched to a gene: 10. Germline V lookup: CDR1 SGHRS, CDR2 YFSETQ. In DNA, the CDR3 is TGCGCCAGCAGCTGGACGGACAGGGGAGATCTTGGCTACACCTTC. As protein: CASSWTDRGDLGYTF.

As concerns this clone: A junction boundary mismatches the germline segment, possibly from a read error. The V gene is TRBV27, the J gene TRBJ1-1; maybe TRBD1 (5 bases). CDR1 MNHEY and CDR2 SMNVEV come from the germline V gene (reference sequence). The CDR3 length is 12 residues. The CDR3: CASSPDNSESFF. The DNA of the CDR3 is TGTGCCAGCAGCCCGGACAATTCTGAATCTTTCTTT.

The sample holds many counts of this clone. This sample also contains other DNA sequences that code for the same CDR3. CDR3 in DNA: TGTGCCAGTAGGACAGGGGATAGCACAGATACGCAGTATTTT. Its translation is CASRTGDSTDTQYF. The rearrangement uses TRBV19 and TRBJ2-3; 8 bases match TRBD1. CDR3 length: 14 amino acids. The V gene's germline CDR1 is LNHDA and CDR2 SQIVND (reference sequence). V shed 6 bases and J 0 bases; nucleotides not matched to a gene: 2.

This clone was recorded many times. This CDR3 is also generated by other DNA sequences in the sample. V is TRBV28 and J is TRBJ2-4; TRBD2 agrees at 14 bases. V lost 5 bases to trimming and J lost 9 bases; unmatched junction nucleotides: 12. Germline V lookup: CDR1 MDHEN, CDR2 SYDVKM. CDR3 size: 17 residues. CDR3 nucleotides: TGTGCCAGCAGTCTCTCTGGGACTAGCGGGAGCTATGGCATTCAGTACTTC. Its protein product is CASSLSGTSGSYGIQYF. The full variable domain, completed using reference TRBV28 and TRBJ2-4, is DVKVTQSSRYLVKRTGEKVFLECVQDMDHENMFWYRQDPGLGLRLIYFSYDVKMKEKGDIPEGYSVSREKKERFSLILESASTNQTSMYLCASSLSGTSGSYGIQYFGAGTRLSVL.

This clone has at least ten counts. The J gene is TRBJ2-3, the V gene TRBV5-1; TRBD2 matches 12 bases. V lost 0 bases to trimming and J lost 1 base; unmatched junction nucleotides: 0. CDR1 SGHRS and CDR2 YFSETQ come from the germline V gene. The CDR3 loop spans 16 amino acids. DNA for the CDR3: TGCGCCAGCAGCTTGGGGACTAGCGGGGGCACAGATACGCAGTATTTT. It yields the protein CASSLGTSGGTDTQYF.